Shown below are 5 T cell receptor beta chains from a single sample sequenced in a study of T cell responses to AZD1222 COVID-19 vaccine. The assay was immunoSEQ multiplex PCR, and TCRdb's table has in-frame clones only and misses some. The repertoire consists of about 25,000 clones, with around 87% occurring once and the leading ten covering 7.5% to 8%. This material consisted of peripheral blood, taken 28 days after the second AZD1222 dose. Source of these receptors: an adult who received the AZD1222 COVID-19 vaccine.

The chain joins TRBV28 to TRBJ1-4; no reliable D call. The CDR3 runs to 15 residues. Trimming took off 6 bases at V and 4 bases at J, with 15 bases between the two ends. CDR1 MDHEN and CDR2 SYDVKM come from the germline V gene. CDR3 nucleotide sequence: TGTGCCAGCAGGTCCACAGCGGCTCTTAATGAAAAACTGTTTTTT. It encodes CASRSTAALNEKLFF.

The chain uses TRBV7-2 and TRBJ1-6; the D gene is possibly TRBD1 (6 bases). There are 18 residues in the CDR3. Per germline, CDR1 SGHTA and CDR2 FQGNSA. Trimming shortened V by 0 bases and J by 2 bases, and 14 bases separated the two germline ends. The CDR3 loop reads CASSLAMGGGTYNSPLHF. The CDR3 coding sequence is TGTGCCAGCAGCTTAGCCATGGGGGGGGGCACCTATAATTCACCCCTCCACTTT.

The chain links TRBV28 to TRBJ1-2; 8 bases align to TRBD1. The V gene end was trimmed by 6 bases and the J gene end by 4 bases; junction bases not matched to a gene: 7. CDR1 is MDHEN, CDR2 SYDVKM, per germline. The CDR3 covers 14 residues. This CDR3 reads CASSSGTGVYGYTF. CDR3 nucleotides: TGTGCCAGCAGCTCCGGGACAGGTGTCTATGGCTACACCTTC.

The chain carries TRBV28 and TRBJ2-7, with D perhaps TRBD2 (7 bases). The CDR3 is made up of 16 amino acids. The V and J ends lost 3 bases and 2 bases respectively, with 17 bases between them. The germline V gene encodes CDR1 MDHEN and CDR2 SYDVKM. CDR3 bases: TGTGCCAGCAGTTTGGGGGGCGCGGGAGCGCCCTACGAGCAGTACTTC. It yields the protein CASSLGGAGAPYEQYF.

The count of this clone is one. The chain links TRBV19 to TRBJ2-1, with 9 bases that match TRBD2. The CDR3 consists of 16 residues. V was pared by 5 bases and J by 4 bases, with 9 bases of the junction left unmatched. CDR1 is LNHDA and CDR2 is SQIVND in the germline V gene (reference sequence). CDR3 loop: CASSRPAGGGYNEQFF. The DNA of the CDR3 is TGTGCCAGTAGTCGCCCAGCGGGAGGTGGTTACAATGAGCAGTTCTTC.